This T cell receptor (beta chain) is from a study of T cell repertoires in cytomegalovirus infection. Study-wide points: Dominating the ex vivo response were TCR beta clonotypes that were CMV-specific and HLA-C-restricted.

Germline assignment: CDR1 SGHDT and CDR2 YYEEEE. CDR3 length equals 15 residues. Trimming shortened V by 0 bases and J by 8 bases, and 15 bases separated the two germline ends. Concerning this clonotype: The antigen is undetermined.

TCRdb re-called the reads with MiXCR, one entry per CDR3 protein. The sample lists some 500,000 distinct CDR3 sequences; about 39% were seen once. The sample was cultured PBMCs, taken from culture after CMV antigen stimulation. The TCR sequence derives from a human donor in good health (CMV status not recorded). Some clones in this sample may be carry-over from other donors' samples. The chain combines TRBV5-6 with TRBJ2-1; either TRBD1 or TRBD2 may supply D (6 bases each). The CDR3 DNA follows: TGTGCCAGCAGCTTGGGCTACGGGGGCTGGGATGAGCAGTTCTTC. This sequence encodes CASSLGYGGWDEQFF. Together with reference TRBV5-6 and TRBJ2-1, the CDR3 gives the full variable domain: DAGVTQSPTHLIKTRGQQVTLRCSPKSGHDTVSWYQQALGQGPQFIFQYYEEEERQRGNFPDRFSGHQFPNYSSELNVNALLLGDSALYLCASSLGYGGWDEQFFGPGTRLTVL.